This note documents a single TCR beta chain sequence. Its specificity is unknown. These data originate in a study of cytomegalovirus exposure and HLA in healthy donors. Findings and limits, study-wide: For cytomegalovirus status, the classifier reportedly gave diagnoses with high specificity and sensitivity.

TCRdb's copy holds only in-frame clones and misses some; the assay was immunoSEQ multiplex PCR. The sample shows about 150,000 clones, about 94% of them seen only once. This CDR3 spans 16 amino acids. With V trimmed by 4 bases and J by 4 bases, 12 bases remained unmatched. CDR1 is SGHKS and CDR2 is YYEKEE in the germline V gene (reference sequence). This clonotype was obtained from a man younger than 35 in good health and CMV-seropositive. The sequencing sample was made of PBMCs. V gene TRBV5-5 combines with J gene TRBJ2-7; the match to TRBD1 covers 9 bases. The CDR3: CASSASPGQGTYEQYF. Written as DNA, the CDR3 is TGTGCCAGCAGCGCCTCACCGGGACAGGGTACTTACGAGCAGTACTTC.